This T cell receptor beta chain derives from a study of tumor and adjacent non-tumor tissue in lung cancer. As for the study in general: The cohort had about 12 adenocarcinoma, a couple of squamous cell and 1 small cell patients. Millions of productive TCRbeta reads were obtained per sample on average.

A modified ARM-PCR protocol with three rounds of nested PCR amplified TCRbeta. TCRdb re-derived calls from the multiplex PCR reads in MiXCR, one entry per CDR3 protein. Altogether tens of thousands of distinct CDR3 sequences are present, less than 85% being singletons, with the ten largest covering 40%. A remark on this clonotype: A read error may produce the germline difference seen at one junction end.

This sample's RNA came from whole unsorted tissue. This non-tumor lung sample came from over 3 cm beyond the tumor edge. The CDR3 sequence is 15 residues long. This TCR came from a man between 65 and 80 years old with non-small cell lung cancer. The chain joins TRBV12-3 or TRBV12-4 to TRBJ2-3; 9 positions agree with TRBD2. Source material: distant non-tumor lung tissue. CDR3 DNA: TGTGCCAGGTCTGGCGGGGGGGCCGGCTCAGATACACAGTATTTT. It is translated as CARSGGGAGSDTQYF.